These T cell receptor beta chains were read from a single sample in a study of blood T cell repertoires in COVID-19. TCRdb's table, derived via immunoSEQ multiplex PCR, lists solely in-frame clones and lacks some. The data contain roughly 150,000 clones, over 80% of them seen just once; the ten biggest clones take up over 10%. The sequenced sample was peripheral blood. The source of these receptors is a man between 65 and 85 years old who had recovered from COVID-19. Each CDR3 is given with its conserved first and last residue. The D gene is left open where the match is weak.

>TRBJ2-7|TRBV21-1|NA
CASRPTQALYEQYF
>TRBJ2-7|TRBV5-6|TRBD2
CASSSRRTSGNYEQYF
>TRBJ2-1|TRBV15|TRBD2
CATGGGVEQFF
>TRBJ2-7|TRBV7-2|TRBD2
CASSFFGRGDEQYF
>TRBJ1-2|TRBV29-1|TRBD1
CSANRDRTNYGYTF
>TRBJ2-1|TRBV30|TRBD2
CAWTSGSTHNEQFF
>TRBJ2-2|TRBV4-1|NA
CASSQDSGTGELFF
>TRBJ1-2|TRBV5-1|NA
CASSPRTGEPFGYTF
>TRBJ2-1|TRBV4-1|NA
CASSQGPADHNEQFF
>TRBJ2-2|TRBV15|NA
CATSRDFKNTGELFF
>TRBJ2-7|TRBV12-3/TRBV12-4|NA
CASRAGPPDEQYF
>TRBJ2-1|TRBV11-3|NA
CASSLEADNEQFF
>TRBJ2-7|TRBV7-9|TRBD2
CASSSGTSVAYEQYF
>TRBJ2-3|TRBV24-1|NA
CATGTADTQYF
>TRBJ1-1|TRBV19|TRBD1
CASRDRGPNTEAFF
>TRBJ1-1|TRBV19|NA
CASSTASGSEAFF
>TRBJ2-1|TRBV4-2|TRBD2
CASSQGLAGEGNEQFF
>TRBJ1-2|TRBV10-2|NA
CASSESWGPNYGYTF
>TRBJ2-2|TRBV3-1/TRBV3-2|NA
CASGPTETNTGELFF
>TRBJ2-1|TRBV9|NA
CASSVDGTPPYNEQFF
>TRBJ1-4|TRBV5-1|TRBD1
CASSPGTGDEKLFF
>TRBJ1-5|TRBV6-6|TRBD1
CASSATGSNQPQHF
>TRBJ2-1|TRBV5-4|TRBD1
CASRPGTVLEQFF
>TRBJ2-7|TRBV19|TRBD2
CASSGLAGVYEQYF
>TRBJ2-7|TRBV11-2|NA
CASTRYRDYEQYF
>TRBJ1-4|TRBV11-2|NA
CASSPGGVPNEKLFF
>TRBJ2-7|TRBV7-9|TRBD1
CASSLTGDSYEQYF
>TRBJ1-5|TRBV30|TRBD1
CAWSRGIQGGSQPQHF
>TRBJ1-6|TRBV5-6|TRBD1
CASSRAGQGSSPLHF
>TRBJ2-2|TRBV7-6|TRBD2
CASSLGLADETNTGELFF
>TRBJ1-4|TRBV2|TRBD1
CASSGTGAEKLFF
>TRBJ1-2|TRBV7-8|TRBD1
CASSLAVTGTPGTF
>TRBJ2-7|TRBV11-2|NA
CASSLVLDNSYEQYF
>TRBJ1-5|TRBV28|NA
CASSPEYRAAQPQHF
>TRBJ2-6|TRBV28|TRBD1
CASSPPILSDRGGSGANVLTF
>TRBJ2-3|TRBV5-1|NA
CASSLEALAIGEVADTQYF
>TRBJ1-2|TRBV19|TRBD1
CASGTGTNYGYTF
>TRBJ2-3|TRBV27|NA
CASAARFTDTQYF
>TRBJ2-3|TRBV7-2|TRBD2
CASSPRRLAGDTQYF
>TRBJ1-2|TRBV9|NA
CASSPQVSNYGYTF
>TRBJ1-6|TRBV7-2|TRBD1
CASSPRRDSNSPLHF
>TRBJ2-3|TRBV6-5|NA
CASSYSPRAGDTQYF
>TRBJ1-2|TRBV19|TRBD1
CASRETGQGNYGYTF
>TRBJ1-1|TRBV7-9|NA
CASSLGAIMQAEAFF
>TRBJ1-1|TRBV11-2|NA
CASSLTENTEAFF
>TRBJ2-6|TRBV18|TRBD2
CASSPVAGDSGANVLTF
>TRBJ2-1|TRBV19|NA
CASSKVASPPYNEQFF
>TRBJ1-6|TRBV9|NA
CASSVAGRNPPLHF
>TRBJ2-2|TRBV18|TRBD1
CASSPANRGTGELFF
>TRBJ2-7|TRBV20-1|NA
CSARPGGEQYF
>TRBJ2-7|TRBV10-3|TRBD2
CATSPTPGLAGLYSYEQYF
>TRBJ2-1|TRBV20-1|NA
CSVVGQFVQFF
>TRBJ2-7|TRBV15|NA
CATSRQGSLYEQYF
>TRBJ2-1|TRBV5-4|NA
CASSQMDIYNEQFF
>TRBJ2-3|TRBV4-2|NA
CASSQELGQASSDTQYF
>TRBJ2-1|TRBV5-6|TRBD2
CASSLGLAGVGEQFF
>TRBJ1-1|TRBV3-1/TRBV3-2|TRBD1
CASSQMTGAAEAFF
>TRBJ1-1|TRBV29-1|NA
CSVHGRGGPNTEAFF
>TRBJ2-7|TRBV5-1|NA
CASSLETGEQYF